This TCR beta chain was documented in a study of blood T cell repertoires in COVID-19. Study summary: The United States, Italy and Spain supplied acute and convalescent COVID-19 samples.

Trimming left V 7 bases short and J 7 bases short, with 8 bases between. The V gene's germline CDR1 is SGHRS and CDR2 YFSETQ. The CDR3 covers 11 residues. Exposed volunteers were people who met a COVID-19 case within 2 weeks before study entry. Study processing details: From reference gene primer amplification, estimates of nucleated cell counts were derived. Only in-frame clones appear in the TCRdb table, and some are missing; sequencing was by immunoSEQ multiplex PCR. For V, J and clone size, that table is used; D and trimming come from the DNA. The sample has approximately 280,000 clones; approximately 78% are singletons.

The clonotype originates from a man aged 35 to 55 who had been exposed to COVID-19. Sequenced input: PBMCs or T cells enriched from blood (not recorded which). This chain links TRBV5-1 with TRBJ1-4; D ambiguous. In DNA, the CDR3 is TGCGCCAGCGGCGACTCTGAAAAACTGTTTTTT. This sequence encodes CASGDSEKLFF.